Listed below are T cell receptor beta chains from one sample, sequenced in a study of CD8 T cells in ankylosing spondylitis. TCRdb re-called the 5' RACE reads with MiXCR, one entry per CDR3 protein. The repertoire holds some 800,000 distinct CDR3 sequences, with approximately 12% as singletons. The sample was blood, either unsorted or a sorted T cell fraction (not recorded which). The source of these receptors is a male donor with ankylosing spondylitis. The CDR3 runs from the conserved cysteine through the conserved F or W. D genes are given only for firm matches. Expanded clones are given a class, and other clones once, few, many or no size at all.

j_call clone_size v_call d_call cdr3_aa cdr3_nt
TRBJ2-7 . TRBV9 . CASSRGTTVSYEQYF TGTGCCAGCAGCCGCGGAACTACCGTTTCCTACGAGCAGTACTTC
TRBJ2-7 few TRBV4-2 TRBD1 CASSQPGQGGWEQYF TGTGCCAGCAGCCAACCGGGACAGGGTGGTTGGGAGCAGTACTTC
TRBJ2-3 few TRBV20-1 TRBD1 CSARDGTVTQYF TGCAGTGCTAGAGATGGGACAGTCACGCAGTATTTT
TRBJ2-2 . TRBV7-9 TRBD1 CASSLPTGTANTGELFF TGTGCCAGCAGCTTACCTACCGGGACAGCGAACACCGGGGAGCTGTTTTTT
TRBJ2-1 few TRBV5-1 . CASSRSTGDYNEQFF TGCGCCAGCAGCCGTAGCACCGGGGATTACAATGAGCAGTTCTTC
TRBJ1-1 few TRBV5-6 TRBD1 CASSQWTGGVNTEAFF TGTGCCAGCAGCCAATGGACAGGGGGCGTGAACACTGAAGCTTTCTTT
TRBJ2-7 . TRBV28 TRBD2 CASTPGGTPQYF TGTGCCAGCACCCCCGGGGGGACTCCGCAGTACTTC
TRBJ1-5 many TRBV20-1 . CSARHHTAAYNQPQHF TGCAGTGCTAGACATCATACGGCAGCCTACAATCAGCCCCAGCATTTT
TRBJ1-3 . TRBV11-2 . CASSRGGDSGNTIYF TGTGCCAGCAGCCGAGGGGGGGACTCTGGAAACACCATATATTTT
TRBJ2-7 few TRBV6-1 . CASSGDSRASFYEQYF TGTGCCAGCAGTGGAGATTCGAGGGCGAGCTTTTACGAGCAGTACTTC
TRBJ2-5 . TRBV29-1 . CSAPVGRAFQETQYF TGCAGCGCCCCGGTAGGGAGAGCCTTCCAAGAGACCCAGTACTTC
TRBJ2-7 . TRBV9 . CASSVGRDKQYF TGTGCCAGCAGCGTAGGCAGGGACAAGCAGTACTTC
TRBJ2-5 . TRBV19 . CASSIVGQETQYF TGTGCCAGTAGTATTGTAGGACAAGAGACCCAGTACTTC
TRBJ1-2 . TRBV28 TRBD1 CASSPGQGEANYGYTF TGTGCCAGCAGCCCCGGACAGGGGGAAGCTAACTATGGCTACACCTTC
TRBJ2-3 few TRBV20-1 . CSANPWMGPDTQYF TGCAGTGCTAACCCGTGGATGGGACCAGATACGCAGTATTTT
TRBJ2-3 few TRBV5-1 . CASSLEFLDTQYF TGCGCCAGCAGCTTGGAATTCTTAGATACGCAGTATTTT